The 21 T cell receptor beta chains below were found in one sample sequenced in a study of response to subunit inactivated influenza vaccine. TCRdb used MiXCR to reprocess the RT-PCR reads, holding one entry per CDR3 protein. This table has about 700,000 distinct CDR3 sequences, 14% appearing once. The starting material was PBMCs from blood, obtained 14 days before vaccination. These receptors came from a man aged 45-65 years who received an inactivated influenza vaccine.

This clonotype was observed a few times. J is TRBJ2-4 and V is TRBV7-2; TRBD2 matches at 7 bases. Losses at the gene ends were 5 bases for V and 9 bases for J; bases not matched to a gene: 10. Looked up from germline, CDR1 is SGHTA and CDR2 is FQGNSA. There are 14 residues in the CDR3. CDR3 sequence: CASSPRGGAVIQYF. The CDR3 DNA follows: TGTGCCAGCAGCCCCCGGGGAGGGGCTGTCATTCAGTACTTC.

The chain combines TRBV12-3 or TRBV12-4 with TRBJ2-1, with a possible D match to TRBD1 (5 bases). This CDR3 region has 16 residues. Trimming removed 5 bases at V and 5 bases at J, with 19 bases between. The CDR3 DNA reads TGTGCCAGCAGTCGTCGACAGCAAATGAACCACAATGAGCAGTTCTTC. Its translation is CASSRRQQMNHNEQFF.

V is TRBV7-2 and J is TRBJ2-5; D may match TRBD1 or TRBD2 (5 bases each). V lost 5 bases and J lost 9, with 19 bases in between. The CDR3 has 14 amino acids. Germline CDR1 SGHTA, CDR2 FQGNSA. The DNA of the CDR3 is TGTGCCAGCAGCCAAACGGGACCTCCGAGAGCCCAGTACTTC. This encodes CASSQTGPPRAQYF.

CDR3 sequence reads: CASRKGEETQYF. The CDR3, as DNA: TGCGCCAGCAGGAAGGGGGAAGAGACCCAGTACTTC. This sequence joins TRBV5-1 and TRBJ2-5; TRBD1 might be the D (6 bases). Germline V gene sequence: CDR1 SGHRS, CDR2 YFSETQ. The CDR3 totals 12 residues. Trimming cost V 5 bases and J 3 bases, with 8 bases left between them.

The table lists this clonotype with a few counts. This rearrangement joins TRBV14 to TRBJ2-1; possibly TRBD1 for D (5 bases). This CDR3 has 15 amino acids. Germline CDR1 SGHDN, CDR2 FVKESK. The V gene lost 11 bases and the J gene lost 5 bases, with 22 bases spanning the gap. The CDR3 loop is CALGARWLPHNEQFF. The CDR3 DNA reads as TGTGCCCTTGGGGCGAGGTGGCTGCCCCACAATGAGCAGTTCTTC.

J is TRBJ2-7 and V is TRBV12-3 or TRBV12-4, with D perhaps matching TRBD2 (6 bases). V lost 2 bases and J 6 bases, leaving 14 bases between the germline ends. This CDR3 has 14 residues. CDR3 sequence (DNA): TGTGCCAGCAGTTTACGGTACGCCGGGGGCGAGCAGTACTTC. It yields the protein CASSLRYAGGEQYF.

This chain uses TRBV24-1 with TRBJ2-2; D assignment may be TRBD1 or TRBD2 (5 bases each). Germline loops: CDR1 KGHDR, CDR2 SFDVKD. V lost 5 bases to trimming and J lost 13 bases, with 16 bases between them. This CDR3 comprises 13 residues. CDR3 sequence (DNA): TGTGCCACCAGTGGGATGGGACCCTCCGGGCTGTTTTTT. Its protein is CATSGMGPSGLFF.

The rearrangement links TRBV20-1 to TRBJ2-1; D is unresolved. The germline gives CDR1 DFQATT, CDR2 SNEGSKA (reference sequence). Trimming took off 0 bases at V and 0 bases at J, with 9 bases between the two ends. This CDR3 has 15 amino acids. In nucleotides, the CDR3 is TGCAGTGCTAGAGATCTGGCAGCCTCCTACAATGAGCAGTTCTTC. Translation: CSARDLAASYNEQFF.

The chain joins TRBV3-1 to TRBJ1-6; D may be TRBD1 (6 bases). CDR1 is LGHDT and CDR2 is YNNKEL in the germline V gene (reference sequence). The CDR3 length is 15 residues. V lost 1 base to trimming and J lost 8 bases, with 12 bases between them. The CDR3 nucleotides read TGTGCCAGCAGCCAAGTGTGGAGGGGGGATTCACCCCTCCACTTT. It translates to CASSQVWRGDSPLHF.

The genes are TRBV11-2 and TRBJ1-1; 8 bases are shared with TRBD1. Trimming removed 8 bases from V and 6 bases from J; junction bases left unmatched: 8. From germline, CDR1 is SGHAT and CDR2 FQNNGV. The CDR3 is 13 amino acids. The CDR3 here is CASSWTGSAEAFF. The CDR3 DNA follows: TGTGCCAGCTCCTGGACAGGGAGCGCTGAAGCTTTCTTT.

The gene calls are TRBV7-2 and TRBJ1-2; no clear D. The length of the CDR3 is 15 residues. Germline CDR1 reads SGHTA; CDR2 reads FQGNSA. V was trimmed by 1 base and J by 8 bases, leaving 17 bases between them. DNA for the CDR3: TGTGCCAGCAGCTTAGTAGAGGGTCAGACCCTAGGCTACACCTTC. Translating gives CASSLVEGQTLGYTF. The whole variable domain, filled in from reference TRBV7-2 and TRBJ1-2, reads GAGVSQSPSNKVTEKGKDVELRCDPISGHTALYWYRQSLGQGLEFLIYFQGNSAPDKSGLPSDRFSAERTGGSVSTLTIQRTQQEDSAVYLCASSLVEGQTLGYTFGSGTRLTVV.

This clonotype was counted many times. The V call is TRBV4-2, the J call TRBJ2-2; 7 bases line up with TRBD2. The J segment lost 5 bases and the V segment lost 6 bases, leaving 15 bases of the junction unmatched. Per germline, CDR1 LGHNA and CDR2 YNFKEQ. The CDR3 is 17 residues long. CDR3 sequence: CASSMEAGRSATGELFF. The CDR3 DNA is TGTGCCAGCAGTATGGAAGCGGGGCGATCAGCGACCGGGGAGCTGTTTTTT.

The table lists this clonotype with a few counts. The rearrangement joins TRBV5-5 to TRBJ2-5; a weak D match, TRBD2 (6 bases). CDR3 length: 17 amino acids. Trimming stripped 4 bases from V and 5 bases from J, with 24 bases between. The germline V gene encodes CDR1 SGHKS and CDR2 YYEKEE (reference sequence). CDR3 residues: CASSTAASVAIVETQYF. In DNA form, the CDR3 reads TGTGCCAGCAGCACCGCGGCTAGCGTCGCAATTGTGGAGACCCAGTACTTC.

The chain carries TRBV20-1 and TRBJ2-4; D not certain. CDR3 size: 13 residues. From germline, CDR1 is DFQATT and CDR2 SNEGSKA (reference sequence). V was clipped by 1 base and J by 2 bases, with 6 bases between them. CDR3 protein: CSARVQSKNIQYF. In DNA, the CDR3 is TGCAGTGCTAGAGTCCAGTCCAAAAACATTCAGTACTTC.

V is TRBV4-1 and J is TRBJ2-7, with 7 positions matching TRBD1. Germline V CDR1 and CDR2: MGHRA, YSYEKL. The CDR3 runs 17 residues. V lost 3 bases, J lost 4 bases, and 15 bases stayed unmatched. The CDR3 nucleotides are TGCGCCAGCAGCCATATGACAGGGTGGGGTTTAAATTACGAGCAGTACTTC. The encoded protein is CASSHMTGWGLNYEQYF.

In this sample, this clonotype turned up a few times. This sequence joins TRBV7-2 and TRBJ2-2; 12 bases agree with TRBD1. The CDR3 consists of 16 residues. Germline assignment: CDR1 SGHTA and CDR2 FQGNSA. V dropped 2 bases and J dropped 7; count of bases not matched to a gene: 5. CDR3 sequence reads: CASSLSGTGGFGELFF. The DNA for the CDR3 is TGTGCCAGCAGCTTATCCGGGACAGGGGGCTTCGGGGAGCTGTTTTTT.

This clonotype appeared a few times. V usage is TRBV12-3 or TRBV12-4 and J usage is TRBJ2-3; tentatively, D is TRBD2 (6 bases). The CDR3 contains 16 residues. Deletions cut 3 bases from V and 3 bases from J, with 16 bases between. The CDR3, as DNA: TGTGCCAGCAGTTTCGTAACGGGGGTGGGAACAGATACGCAGTATTTT. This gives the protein CASSFVTGVGTDTQYF.

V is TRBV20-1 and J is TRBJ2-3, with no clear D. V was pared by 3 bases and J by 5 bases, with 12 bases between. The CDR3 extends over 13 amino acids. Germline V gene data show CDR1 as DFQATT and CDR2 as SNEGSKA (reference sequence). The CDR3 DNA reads TGCAGTGCTAGGGCCAATCAGAGAGATACGCAGTATTTT. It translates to CSARANQRDTQYF.

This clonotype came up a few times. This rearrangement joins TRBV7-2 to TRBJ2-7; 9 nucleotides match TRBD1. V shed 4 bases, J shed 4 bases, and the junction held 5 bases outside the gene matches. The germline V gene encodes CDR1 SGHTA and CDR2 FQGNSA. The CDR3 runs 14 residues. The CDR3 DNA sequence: TGTGCCAGCAGCTGGAGGACAGGGGTTTACGAGCAGTACTTC. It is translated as CASSWRTGVYEQYF.

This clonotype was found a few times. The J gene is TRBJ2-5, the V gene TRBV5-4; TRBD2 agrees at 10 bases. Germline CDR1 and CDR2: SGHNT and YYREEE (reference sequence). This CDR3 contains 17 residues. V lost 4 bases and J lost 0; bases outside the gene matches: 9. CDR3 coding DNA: TGTGCCAGCAGCCCCGGGACTAGCGCGGGGAACCAAGAGACCCAGTACTTC. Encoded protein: CASSPGTSAGNQETQYF.

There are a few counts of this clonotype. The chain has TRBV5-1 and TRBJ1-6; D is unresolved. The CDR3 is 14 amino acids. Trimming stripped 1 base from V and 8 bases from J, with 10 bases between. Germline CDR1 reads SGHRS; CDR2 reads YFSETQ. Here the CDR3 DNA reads TGCGCCAGCAGCTTGAGGGCCAGCGATTCACCCCTCCACTTT. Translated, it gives CASSLRASDSPLHF.